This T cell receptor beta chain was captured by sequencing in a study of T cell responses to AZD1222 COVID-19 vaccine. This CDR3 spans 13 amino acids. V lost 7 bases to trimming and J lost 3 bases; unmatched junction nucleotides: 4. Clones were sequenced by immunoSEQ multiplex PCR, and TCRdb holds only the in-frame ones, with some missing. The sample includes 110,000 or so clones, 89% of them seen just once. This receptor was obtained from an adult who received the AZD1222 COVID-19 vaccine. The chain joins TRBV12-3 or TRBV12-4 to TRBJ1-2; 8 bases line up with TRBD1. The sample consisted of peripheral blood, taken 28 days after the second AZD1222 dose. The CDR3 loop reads CASTLTGDYGYTF. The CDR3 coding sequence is TGTGCCAGCACCCTGACAGGGGACTATGGCTACACCTTC.